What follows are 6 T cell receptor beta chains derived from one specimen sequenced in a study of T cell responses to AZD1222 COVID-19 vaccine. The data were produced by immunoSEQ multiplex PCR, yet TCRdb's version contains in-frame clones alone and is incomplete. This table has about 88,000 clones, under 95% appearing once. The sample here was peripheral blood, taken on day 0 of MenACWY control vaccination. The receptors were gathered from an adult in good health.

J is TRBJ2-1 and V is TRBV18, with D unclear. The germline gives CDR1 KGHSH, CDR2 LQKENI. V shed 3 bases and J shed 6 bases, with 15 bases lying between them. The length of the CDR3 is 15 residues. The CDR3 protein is CASSPERVNVNEQFF. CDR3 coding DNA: TGTGCCAGCTCACCGGAAAGGGTTAACGTCAATGAGCAGTTCTTC.

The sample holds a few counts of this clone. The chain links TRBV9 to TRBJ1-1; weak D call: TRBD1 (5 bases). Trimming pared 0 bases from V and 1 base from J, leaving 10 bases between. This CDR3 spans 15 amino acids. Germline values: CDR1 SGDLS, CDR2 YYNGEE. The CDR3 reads CASSVGGVQNTEAFF. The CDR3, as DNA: TGTGCCAGCAGCGTAGGGGGGGTACAGAACACTGAAGCTTTCTTT.

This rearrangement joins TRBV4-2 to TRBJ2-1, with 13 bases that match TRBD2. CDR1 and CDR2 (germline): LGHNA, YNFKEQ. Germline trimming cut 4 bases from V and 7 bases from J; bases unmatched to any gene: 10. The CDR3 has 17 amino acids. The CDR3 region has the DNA TGTGCCAGCAGCCGGCAGACCGGGACTAGCGGGACGAATGAGCAGTTCTTC. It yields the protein CASSRQTGTSGTNEQFF.

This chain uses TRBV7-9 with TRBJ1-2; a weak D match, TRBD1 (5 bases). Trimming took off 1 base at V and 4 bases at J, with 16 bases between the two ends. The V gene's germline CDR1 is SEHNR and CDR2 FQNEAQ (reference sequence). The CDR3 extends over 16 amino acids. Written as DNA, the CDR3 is TGTGCCAGCAGCTTAGGGACCCCAGGGATAGGCTATGGCTACACCTTC. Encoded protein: CASSLGTPGIGYGYTF.

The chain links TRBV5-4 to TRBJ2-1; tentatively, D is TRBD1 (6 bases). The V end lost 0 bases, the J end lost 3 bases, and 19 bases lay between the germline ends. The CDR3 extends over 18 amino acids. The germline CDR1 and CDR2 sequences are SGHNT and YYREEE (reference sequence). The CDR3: CASSLDLRTETSYNEQFF. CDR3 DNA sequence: TGTGCCAGCAGCTTGGATCTCCGGACAGAGACGAGCTACAATGAGCAGTTCTTC.

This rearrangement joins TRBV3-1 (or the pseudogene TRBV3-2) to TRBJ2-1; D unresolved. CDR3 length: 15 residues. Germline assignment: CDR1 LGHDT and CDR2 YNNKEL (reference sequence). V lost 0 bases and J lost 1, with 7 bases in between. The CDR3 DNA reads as TGTGCCAGCAGCCAAGAAATACTATCCTACAATGAGCAGTTCTTC. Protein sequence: CASSQEILSYNEQFF.